This TCR beta chain was found in a study of glioma-infiltrating T cells. The germline V gene encodes CDR1 SGHTA and CDR2 FQGNSA. This CDR3 has 16 amino acids. After removal of 6 bases from V and 7 bases from J, the junction contained 13 bases not matched to a gene. Using RNA template, CDR3s of TCR alpha and beta were amplified with iRepertoire arm-PCR. Tissue mRNA or PBMC total RNA, 100-400 ng, went into one-step reverse transcription and amplification. MiXCR, applied by TCRdb to the multiplex PCR reads, yields one record per CDR3 protein. The data hold about 190,000 distinct CDR3 sequences, with over 30% observed a single time.

The sequencing input was glioma tissue, nonneoplastic brain tissue, or PBMCs (not recorded which). This TCR derives from a human donor with low-grade glioma or glioblastoma, undergoing nonglioma brain surgery, or in good health (not recorded which). This rearrangement joins TRBV7-2 to TRBJ2-7; the match to TRBD1 covers 12 bases. DNA for the CDR3: TGTGCCAGCAGTCTCCGAGGGACAGGGGGCGCGGGGGAGCAGTACTTC. As protein: CASSLRGTGGAGEQYF.